A single sample gave rise to the 12 T cell receptor beta chains below, sequenced in a study of T cell responses to AZD1222 COVID-19 vaccine. Only in-frame clones appear in the TCRdb table, and some are missing; sequencing was by immunoSEQ multiplex PCR. The table includes roughly 96,000 clones, 88% detected once. The sequencing used peripheral blood, collected on day 0 of AZD1222 vaccination. These receptors originate from an adult in good health.

This chain uses TRBV21-1 with TRBJ1-3; the DNA was not used to check the table's D call, TRBD1. TRBV21-1 is flagged as a pseudogene. The CDR3 is made up of 18 amino acids. This CDR3 reads CASSPARGRKARGNTIYF. As DNA, the CDR3 is TGTGCCAGCAGCCCGGCGAGGGGGCGTAAGGCGAGGGGAAACACCATATATTTT.

V and J are TRBV5-1 and TRBJ1-2; tentatively, D is TRBD1 (5 bases). Germline-derived CDR1 and CDR2 are SGHRS and YFSETQ. V was shortened by 3 bases and J by 4 bases, with 13 bases between the two germline ends. The CDR3 sequence is 14 residues long. The CDR3 here is CASSSRELPYGYTF. The CDR3 DNA reads TGCGCCAGCAGCTCCAGGGAGCTCCCCTATGGCTACACCTTC.

The genes are TRBV30 and TRBJ2-7; the D gene is possibly TRBD2 (8 bases). CDR1 and CDR2 (germline): GTSNPN, SVGIG (reference sequence). The CDR3 consists of 13 residues. CDR3 sequence (DNA): TGTTCACTGGAAGTAGCGGGACAGTACGAGCAGTACTTC. Protein product: CSLEVAGQYEQYF.

This clone was observed a few times. CDR3: CASSDLAGGGSYEQYF. In nucleotides, the CDR3 is TGCGCCAGCAGTGATTTAGCGGGAGGGGGCTCCTACGAGCAGTACTTC. This rearrangement joins TRBV10-2 to TRBJ2-7, with TRBD2 matching over 11 bases. The CDR3 is 16 residues long. With 3 bases clipped from V and 0 bases from J, the junction kept 4 bases outside the gene matches. Germline CDR1 WSHSY, CDR2 SAAADI.

This clone was detected only once. This rearrangement joins TRBV10-3 to TRBJ2-5; D is uncertain. Germline V gives CDR1 ENHRY, CDR2 SYGVKD. The CDR3 spans 12 residues. The V gene lost 2 bases and the J gene lost 5 bases, with 6 bases spanning the gap. CDR3 amino acids: CAISEGQETQYF. The CDR3 nucleotides are TGTGCCATCAGTGAGGGGCAGGAGACCCAGTACTTC.

The chain carries TRBV4-1 and TRBJ1-5, with TRBD1 matching over 9 bases. Germline V gene data show CDR1 as MGHRA and CDR2 as YSYEKL. The CDR3 runs 15 residues. The ends lost 4 bases at V and 4 bases at J; junction bases unmatched: 5. Written as DNA, the CDR3 is TGCGCCAGCAGCCCGGACAGGGGTTTAAATCAGCCCCAGCATTTT. Its translation is CASSPDRGLNQPQHF.

The V and J genes are TRBV7-8 and TRBJ2-7; TRBD2 matches at 14 bases. Trimming cost V 6 bases and J 2 bases; bases outside gene matches: 6. There are 16 residues in the CDR3. Germline V gene lookup returns CDR1 SGHVS and CDR2 FQNEAQ. The DNA of the CDR3 is TGTGCCAGCAGTGGGACTAGCGGGAGTTCTCCCTACGAGCAGTACTTC. It encodes CASSGTSGSSPYEQYF.

The chain uses TRBV7-8 and TRBJ1-3; 10 bases map to TRBD1. J gave up 3 bases and V 5 bases, and 4 bases lay outside the gene matches. In germline, CDR1 is SGHVS, CDR2 FQNEAQ. CDR3 length equals 15 residues. In DNA form, the CDR3 reads TGTGCCAGCAGCCCTGGACAGGGGGGTGGAAACACCATATATTTT. As protein: CASSPGQGGGNTIYF.

The V call is TRBV25-1, the J call TRBJ1-5; D might be TRBD1 (5 bases). This CDR3 region has 15 residues. The V end was cut by 5 bases, the J end by 3 bases, with 14 bases between. Per germline, CDR1 MGHDK and CDR2 SYGVNS. The CDR3 is CASSPGGGNNQPQHF. The CDR3 DNA sequence: TGTGCCAGCAGTCCAGGCGGGGGAAACAATCAGCCCCAGCATTTT.

The V call is TRBV2, the J call TRBJ1-6, with D tentatively TRBD1 (6 bases). Trimming stripped 7 bases from V and 9 bases from J, with 22 bases between. The CDR3 runs 16 residues. In germline, CDR1 is SNHLY, CDR2 FYNNEI. Here the CDR3 reads CASNSIQGIGSSPLHF. The CDR3 coding sequence is TGTGCCAGCAACTCAATACAGGGTATCGGGAGTTCACCCCTCCACTTT.

This clone was detected once. The rearrangement uses TRBV9 and TRBJ1-1; 7 nucleotides agree with TRBD1. V trimming: 2 bases; J trimming: 4 bases; junction bases outside the gene matches: 5. The CDR3 totals 14 residues. From germline, CDR1 is SGDLS and CDR2 YYNGEE. The CDR3 spells CASSVTGVSTEAFF. In DNA form, the CDR3 reads TGTGCCAGCAGCGTTACAGGGGTGAGCACTGAAGCTTTCTTT.

The V gene is TRBV29-1, the J gene TRBJ2-1, with a weak D call TRBD1 (6 bases). V dropped 1 base and J dropped 3 bases, with 19 bases sitting between them. The length of the CDR3 is 17 residues. Germline V gene lookup returns CDR1 SQVTM and CDR2 ANQGSEA. The CDR3 loop reads CSVEAYRVGFYYNEQFF. The CDR3 DNA reads TGCAGCGTTGAAGCTTACAGGGTGGGGTTTTACTACAATGAGCAGTTCTTC.